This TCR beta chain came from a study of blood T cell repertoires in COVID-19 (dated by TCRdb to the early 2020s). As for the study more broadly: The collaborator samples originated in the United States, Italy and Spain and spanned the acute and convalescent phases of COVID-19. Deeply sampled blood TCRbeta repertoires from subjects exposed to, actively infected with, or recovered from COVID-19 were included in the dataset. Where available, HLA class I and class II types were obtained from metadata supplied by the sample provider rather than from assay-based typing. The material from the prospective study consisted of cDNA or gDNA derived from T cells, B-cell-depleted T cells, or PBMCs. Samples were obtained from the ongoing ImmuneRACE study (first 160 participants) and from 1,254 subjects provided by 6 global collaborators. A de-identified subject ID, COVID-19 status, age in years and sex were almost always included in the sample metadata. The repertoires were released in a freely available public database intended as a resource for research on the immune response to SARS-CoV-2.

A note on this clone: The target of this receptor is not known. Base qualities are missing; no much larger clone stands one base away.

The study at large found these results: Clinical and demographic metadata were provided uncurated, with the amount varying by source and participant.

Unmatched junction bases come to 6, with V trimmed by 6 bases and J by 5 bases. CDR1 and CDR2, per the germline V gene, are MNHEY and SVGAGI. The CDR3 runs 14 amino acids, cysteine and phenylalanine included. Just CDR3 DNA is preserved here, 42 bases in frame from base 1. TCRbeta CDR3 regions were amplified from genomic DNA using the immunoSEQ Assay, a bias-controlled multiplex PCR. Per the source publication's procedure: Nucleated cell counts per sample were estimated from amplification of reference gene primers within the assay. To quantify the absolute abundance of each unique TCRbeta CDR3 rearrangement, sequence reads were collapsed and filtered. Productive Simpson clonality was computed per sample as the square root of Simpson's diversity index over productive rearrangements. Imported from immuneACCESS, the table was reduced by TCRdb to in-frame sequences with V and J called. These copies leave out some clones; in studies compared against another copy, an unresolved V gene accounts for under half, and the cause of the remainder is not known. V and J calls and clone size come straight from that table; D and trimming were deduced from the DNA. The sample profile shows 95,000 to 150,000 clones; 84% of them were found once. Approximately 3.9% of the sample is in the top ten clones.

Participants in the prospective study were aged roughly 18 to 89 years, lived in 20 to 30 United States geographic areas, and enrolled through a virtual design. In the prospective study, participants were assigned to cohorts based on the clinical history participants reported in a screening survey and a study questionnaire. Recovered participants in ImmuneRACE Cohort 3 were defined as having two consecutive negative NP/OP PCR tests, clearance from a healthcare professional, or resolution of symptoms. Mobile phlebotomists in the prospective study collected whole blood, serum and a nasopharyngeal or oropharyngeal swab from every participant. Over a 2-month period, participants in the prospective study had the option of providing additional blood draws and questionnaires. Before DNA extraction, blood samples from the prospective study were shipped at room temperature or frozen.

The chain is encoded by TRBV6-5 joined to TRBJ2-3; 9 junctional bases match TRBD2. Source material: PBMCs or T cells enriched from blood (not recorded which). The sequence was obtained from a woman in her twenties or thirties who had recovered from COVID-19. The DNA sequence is TGTGCCAGCAGGCCGGGACTAGCCAGAGATACGCAGTATTTT. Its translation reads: CASRPGLARDTQYF.